Detailed here is one T cell receptor beta chain. This entry comes from a study of blood T cell repertoires in COVID-19. Whole-study context: Samples representing acute and convalescent COVID-19 were sourced from the United States, Italy and Spain. T cells, B-cell-depleted T cells, or PBMCs provided the cDNA or gDNA that served as material.

The CDR3 spans 12 residues. Germline CDR1 MNHEY, CDR2 SMNVEV (reference sequence). The J segment lost 5 bases and the V segment lost 6 bases, leaving 3 bases of the junction unmatched. Study processing details: Nucleated cell number was recorded as an estimate derived from reference gene primer amplification. The table came from immunoSEQ multiplex PCR; TCRdb's copy has only in-frame clones and leaves some out. Clonal size and the V and J genes are those of that table, whereas D and trimming came from the DNA. Among around 260,000 clones listed, less than 90% were seen once. The TCR comes from a man in his 60s who had recovered from COVID-19. Material for sequencing was peripheral blood. The chain couples TRBV27 to TRBJ2-7, with 8 bases matching TRBD1. CDR3: CASRDRVNEQYF. The CDR3 nucleotides are TGTGCCAGCAGGGACAGGGTAAACGAGCAGTACTTC.